The TCR beta chain described here comes from a study of Tregs in tolerant kidney transplant recipients. Background on the study: Recipient PBMCs carried a CFSE label and met irradiated graft donor PBMCs for less than 7 days before FACS sorting. Broader study findings: Biological reproducibility was not directly addressed, but technical replication error appeared minimal. Tregs expanded with activated donor B cells seemed most donor-specific. Few patients were studied, so findings need validation in larger groups.

Comment on this clone: As yet, its antigen is unknown.

The data were produced by immunoSEQ multiplex PCR, yet TCRdb's version contains in-frame clones alone and is incomplete. Of approximately 8,600 clones in the sample, more than 40% were seen once. CDR3 length: 14 amino acids. With 7 bases removed from V and 4 bases from J, the gap between germline ends came to 14 bases. The germline CDR1 and CDR2 sequences are MNHEY and SVGAGI. This rearrangement joins TRBV6-5 to TRBJ2-1; the D is unclear. Input material: CD4+ T cells from blood cultured with allogeneic cells. This TCR derives from a human donor in good health. CDR3 residues: CASTKPYSYNEQFF. CDR3 nucleotides: TGTGCCAGCACCAAACCGTATTCATACAATGAGCAGTTCTTC.